A single sample is the source of the 32 T cell receptor beta chains below, sequenced in a study of vaccination effects on CD4 cells after COVID-19. Using immunoSEQ multiplex PCR, the repertoire was profiled, and TCRdb retains in-frame clones only, with some absent. The sample records over 25,000 clones, 75% to 85% being singletons. ViraFEST expansion of antigen-specific CD4+ T cells with viral peptide pools preceded sequencing. Isolating CD4+ T cells followed about 11 days of culture. Neither prior SARS-CoV-2 infection nor positive nucleocapsid antibodies were present in the vaccine recipients. These TCRs' antigens remain unknown. The material was CD4+ T cells from PBMCs cultured with SARS-CoV-2 spike peptides, obtained before COVID-19 vaccination. The receptors derive from a human donor who received a COVID-19 vaccine.

The chain carries TRBV18 and TRBJ2-2; tentative D call: TRBD2 (5 bases). Germline loops: CDR1 KGHSH, CDR2 LQKENI. Deletions cut 3 bases from V and 6 bases from J, with 11 bases between. CDR3 length: 14 amino acids. For the CDR3, the DNA is TGTGCCAGCTCACCGTTTGACTATGCCGGGGAGCTGTTTTTT. It yields the protein CASSPFDYAGELFF.

This clone was found a few times. This rearrangement joins TRBV7-9 to TRBJ1-1; 7 bases match TRBD1. The CDR3 runs 14 residues. Trimming took 6 bases from V and 5 from J; bases not matched to a gene: 9. Germline CDR1 reads SEHNR; CDR2 reads FQNEAQ (reference sequence). The CDR3, as DNA: TGTGCCAGCAGTGCGACTAACAGGGGTACTGAAGCTTTCTTT. This translates into CASSATNRGTEAFF.

The chain has TRBV5-6 and TRBJ2-7, with D perhaps given as TRBD1 or TRBD2 (5 bases each). The CDR3 consists of 14 residues. Germline V gene sequence: CDR1 SGHDT, CDR2 YYEEEE. Trimming pared 2 bases from V and 0 bases from J, leaving 9 bases between. The CDR3 reads CASSLVGDSYEQYF. CDR3 DNA sequence: TGTGCCAGCAGCTTAGTGGGGGACTCCTACGAGCAGTACTTC. Complete variable domain (other parts from reference TRBV5-6 and TRBJ2-7): DAGVTQSPTHLIKTRGQQVTLRCSPKSGHDTVSWYQQALGQGPQFIFQYYEEEERQRGNFPDRFSGHQFPNYSSELNVNALLLGDSALYLCASSLVGDSYEQYFGPGTRLTVT.

CDR3 nucleotide sequence: TGTGCCAGCAGCCCTCTAGGTTGGACAGATACGCAGTATTTT. Protein product: CASSPLGWTDTQYF. The chain couples TRBV9 to TRBJ2-3; no reliable D call. This CDR3 has 14 residues. Trimming left V 4 bases short and J 3 bases short, with 12 bases between. Germline V CDR1 and CDR2: SGDLS, YYNGEE.

A single count supports this clone. This chain links TRBV25-1 with TRBJ2-5; 9 bases fit TRBD2. Germline CDR1 is MGHDK and CDR2 is SYGVNS. The CDR3 covers 13 residues. V lost 6 bases, J lost 5 bases, and 4 bases stayed unmatched. The DNA of the CDR3 is TGTGCCAGCAGGGCGGGGGGGCGTGAGACCCAGTACTTC. Translating gives CASRAGGRETQYF. Variable domain in full (rest from reference TRBV25-1 and TRBJ2-5): EADIYQTPRYLVIGTGKKITLECSQTMGHDKMYWYQQDPGMELHLIHYSYGVNSTEKGDLSSESTVSRIRTEHFPLTLESARPSHTSQYLCASRAGGRETQYFGPGTRLLVL.

The sample holds a few counts of this clone. This rearrangement joins TRBV7-9 to TRBJ1-3; unclear D gene. CDR3 length: 13 residues. Germline assignment: CDR1 SEHNR and CDR2 FQNEAQ (reference sequence). V gave up 3 bases and J gave up 4 bases, with 7 bases separating them. CDR3 sequence: CASSFAEGNTIYF. CDR3 in DNA: TGTGCCAGCAGCTTCGCTGAAGGAAACACCATATATTTT.

The gene calls are TRBV5-1 and TRBJ2-2; D is possibly TRBD1 (6 bases). The CDR3 spans 15 residues. Germline-derived CDR1 and CDR2 are SGHRS and YFSETQ. V was shortened by 3 bases and J by 6 bases, with 15 bases between the two germline ends. The CDR3 DNA reads TGCGCCAGCAGCTACCAGGGGACAAGATCCGGGGAGCTGTTTTTT. The encoded protein is CASSYQGTRSGELFF.

The chain uses TRBV7-2 and TRBJ1-6; no clear D gene. V was pared by 4 bases and J by 10 bases, with 17 bases between. CDR1 SGHTA and CDR2 FQGNSA come from the germline V gene. The CDR3 runs 15 residues. CDR3 protein: CASSSLPSGASPLHF. CDR3 nucleotide sequence: TGTGCCAGCAGCTCCCTGCCCTCAGGCGCCTCACCCCTCCACTTT.

The rearrangement uses TRBV12-3 or TRBV12-4 and TRBJ2-1, with D unresolved. This CDR3 is built from 12 residues. Trimming took off 4 bases at V and 5 bases at J, with 6 bases between the two ends. The CDR3 spells CASSSINNEQFF. DNA for the CDR3: TGTGCCAGCAGTTCGATTAACAATGAGCAGTTCTTC.

The V call is TRBV7-2, the J call TRBJ2-5, with TRBD1 matching over 10 bases. Germline V CDR1 and CDR2: SGHTA, FQGNSA. Germline trimming cut 8 bases from V and 5 bases from J; bases unmatched to any gene: 8. The CDR3 extends over 14 amino acids. The CDR3: CASRQTGGLETQYF. CDR3 coding DNA: TGTGCCAGCCGTCAGACAGGGGGCTTGGAGACCCAGTACTTC.

V usage is TRBV6-1 and J usage is TRBJ2-5, with D unclear. From germline, CDR1 is MNHNS and CDR2 SASEGT. Trimming took 2 bases from V and 2 from J, leaving 12 bases between them. This CDR3 is built from 15 residues. In nucleotides, the CDR3 is TGTGCCAGCAGTGAATCGCAGGTGGGACAAGAGACCCAGTACTTC. It specifies CASSESQVGQETQYF.

Turning to this clone: One end of the junction does not line up with germline, which may come from a read error. CDR3 coding DNA: TGTGCCAGCAGCTTAGGCCCCCAGCCTTCCTTT. Its protein product is CASSLGPQPSF. V and J are TRBV7-2 and TRBJ1-3; D remains unclear. CDR3 length: 11 residues. Germline V CDR1 and CDR2: SGHTA, FQGNSA.

This clone was seen once. This chain joins TRBV9 and TRBJ1-2, with TRBD1 matching over 9 bases. The CDR3 sequence is 13 residues long. Germline V lookup: CDR1 SGDLS, CDR2 YYNGEE. With V trimmed by 4 bases and J by 6 bases, 4 bases remained unmatched. CDR3 sequence: CASSNRQGDGYTF. The CDR3 nucleotides are TGTGCCAGCAGCAACCGACAGGGGGATGGCTACACCTTC.

The V call is TRBV5-1, the J call TRBJ1-6; 7 nucleotides agree with TRBD1. With 0 bases clipped from V and 3 bases from J, the junction kept 6 bases outside the gene matches. CDR1 is SGHRS, CDR2 YFSETQ, per germline. CDR3 length: 17 amino acids. DNA of the CDR3: TGCGCCAGCAGCTTGGTGGGGGGACAGAACTATAATTCACCCCTCCACTTT. Protein product: CASSLVGGQNYNSPLHF.

The chain is built from TRBV19 and TRBJ1-5, with D possibly TRBD1 on 5 matching bases. Trimming stripped 6 bases from V and 1 base from J, with 16 bases between. The germline V gene has CDR1 LNHDA and CDR2 SQIVND (reference sequence). The CDR3 runs to 16 residues. CDR3: CASRVSQGSSNQPQHF. The CDR3 coding sequence is TGTGCCAGTAGAGTGAGCCAGGGTAGCAGCAATCAGCCCCAGCATTTT.

The V and J genes are TRBV18 and TRBJ2-1, with D perhaps given as TRBD1 or TRBD2 (5 bases each). Germline loops: CDR1 KGHSH, CDR2 LQKENI. Trimming took 1 base from V and 2 from J, leaving 6 bases between them. The CDR3 spans 14 residues. For the CDR3, the DNA is TGTGCCAGCTCACCACGGGGGACCTACAATGAGCAGTTCTTC. Translation gives CASSPRGTYNEQFF.

The chain employs TRBV30 and TRBJ2-5; 8 bases match TRBD2. CDR3 length: 17 residues. V trimming: 2 bases; J trimming: 2 bases; junction bases outside the gene matches: 13. Germline-derived CDR1 and CDR2 are GTSNPN and SVGIG (reference sequence). CDR3 sequence (DNA): TGTGCCTGGAGTAAAGGGCGGCTAGCGGGCTTTCAAGAGACCCAGTACTTC. It is translated as CAWSKGRLAGFQETQYF.

This clone has more than one count but fewer than ten. The chain carries TRBV28 and TRBJ1-2; D gene ambiguous. CDR1 is MDHEN and CDR2 is SYDVKM in the germline V gene. The CDR3 runs to 12 residues. Trimming took off 6 bases at V and 7 bases at J, with 12 bases between the two ends. The CDR3 region has the DNA TGTGCCAGCAGCCCCTTTGCCTTTGGCTACACCTTC. As protein: CASSPFAFGYTF.

The chain joins TRBV5-1 to TRBJ1-1; TRBD1 agrees at 7 bases. J was trimmed by 4 bases and V by 1 base; bases with no gene match: 1. The CDR3 covers 13 residues. In germline, CDR1 is SGHRS, CDR2 YFSETQ. The CDR3 here is CASSLTGATEAFF. CDR3 DNA sequence: TGCGCCAGCAGCTTGACAGGGGCCACTGAAGCTTTCTTT.

CDR3 nucleotide sequence: TGTGCCAGCAGCATTGGGACTAGCGGGGGAGGGGAGCTGTTTTTT. Encoded protein: CASSIGTSGGGELFF. The chain employs TRBV5-4 and TRBJ2-2; 14 nucleotides line up with TRBD2. After removal of 4 bases from V and 8 bases from J, the junction contained 4 bases not matched to a gene. CDR3 length equals 15 residues. The germline CDR1 and CDR2 sequences are SGHNT and YYREEE (reference sequence).

This chain uses TRBV10-3 with TRBJ2-1; no clear D. V was pared by 3 bases and J by 9 bases, with 9 bases between. Per the germline V gene, CDR1 is ENHRY and CDR2 is SYGVKD. This CDR3 is 12 amino acids long. The CDR3 DNA reads TGTGCCATCAGTGATTCGGAAAGTGAGCAGTTCTTC. Its translation: CAISDSESEQFF.

This sequence joins TRBV5-6 and TRBJ1-2; no firm D call. Trimming removed 4 bases from V and 8 bases from J, with 12 bases in between. Germline V gene data show CDR1 as SGHDT and CDR2 as YYEEEE. The CDR3 has 12 amino acids. DNA for the CDR3: TGTGCCAGCAGCGTGGGATCAGCAGGCTACACCTTC. This sequence encodes CASSVGSAGYTF. Together with reference TRBV5-6 and TRBJ1-2, the CDR3 gives the full variable domain: DAGVTQSPTHLIKTRGQQVTLRCSPKSGHDTVSWYQQALGQGPQFIFQYYEEEERQRGNFPDRFSGHQFPNYSSELNVNALLLGDSALYLCASSVGSAGYTFGSGTRLTVV.

CDR3 residues: CASSPGGGRWETQYF. The CDR3 DNA is TGTGCCAGCAGCCCAGGGGGGGGGCGCTGGGAGACCCAGTACTTC. The rearrangement links TRBV5-4 to TRBJ2-5; perhaps D is TRBD1 or TRBD2 (7 bases each). This CDR3 spans 15 amino acids. Looked up from germline, CDR1 is SGHNT and CDR2 is YYREEE (reference sequence). The V and J ends lost 4 bases and 5 bases respectively, with 18 bases between them.

V gene TRBV19 combines with J gene TRBJ1-2; a possible D gene is TRBD1 (6 bases). Germline V gene lookup returns CDR1 LNHDA and CDR2 SQIVND (reference sequence). Trimming pared 3 bases from V and 3 bases from J, leaving 20 bases between. This CDR3 contains 17 residues. DNA of the CDR3: TGTGCCAGTAGTATCCCCCCTCGGGTACAGGGACACTATGGCTACACCTTC. This gives the protein CASSIPPRVQGHYGYTF.

This clone was counted a single time. The chain carries TRBV18 and TRBJ1-4; unclear D gene. Germline CDR1 reads KGHSH; CDR2 reads LQKENI. The germline V and J ends were trimmed by 5 bases and 0 bases, with 13 bases remaining between them. CDR3 size: 16 residues. CDR3 amino acids: CASSSDHVATNEKLFF. CDR3 sequence (DNA): TGTGCCAGCTCATCCGATCACGTTGCAACTAATGAAAAACTGTTTTTT.

This sequence joins TRBV5-6 and TRBJ2-3; perhaps TRBD2 as D (6 bases). V was pared by 1 base and J by 6 bases, with 6 bases between. The germline V gene encodes CDR1 SGHDT and CDR2 YYEEEE. The CDR3 extends over 12 amino acids. This CDR3 reads CASSLRGDTQYF. CDR3 nucleotides: TGTGCCAGCAGCTTGCGGGGGGATACGCAGTATTTT.

The gene calls are TRBV18 and TRBJ1-6, with D unclear. The CDR3 covers 14 residues. Trimming stripped 2 bases from V and 8 bases from J, with 10 bases between. Germline-derived CDR1 and CDR2 are KGHSH and LQKENI. In DNA, the CDR3 is TGTGCCAGCTCACCAGGCCGGCAGCATTCACCCCTCCACTTT. Translating it yields CASSPGRQHSPLHF.

V usage is TRBV18 and J usage is TRBJ1-2, with D unclear. Trimming took off 3 bases at V and 0 bases at J, with 17 bases between the two ends. The CDR3 extends over 17 amino acids. The V gene's germline CDR1 is KGHSH and CDR2 LQKENI. The CDR3 spells CASSPPGRLITNYGYTF. The CDR3 DNA sequence: TGTGCCAGCTCACCGCCCGGGCGTCTGATCACTAACTATGGCTACACCTTC.

In this sample, this clone turned up a few times. CDR3 DNA sequence: TGTGCCAGCAGCCTAGAGGGGACCAGGCTCACAGTCTATGGCTACACCTTC. It yields the protein CASSLEGTRLTVYGYTF. The rearrangement uses TRBV5-8 and TRBJ1-2; TRBD1 might be the D (5 bases). V gave up 4 bases and J gave up 4 bases, with 23 bases separating them. The CDR3 consists of 17 residues. Germline CDR1 and CDR2: SGHTS and YDEGEE.

The rearrangement uses TRBV5-1 and TRBJ2-2; D unclear. V lost 4 bases and J 2 bases, leaving 15 bases between the germline ends. The CDR3 consists of 16 residues. The germline V gene has CDR1 SGHRS and CDR2 YFSETQ. Here the CDR3 DNA reads TGCGCCAGCAGCCCTCGTCCAGGAATAAACACCGGGGAGCTGTTTTTT. This sequence encodes CASSPRPGINTGELFF.

The genes are TRBV6-6 and TRBJ1-1, with D possibly matching TRBD1 (5 bases). Trimming stripped 0 bases from V and 7 bases from J, with 12 bases between. Per the germline V gene, CDR1 is MNHNY and CDR2 is SVGAGI (reference sequence). The CDR3 spans 14 residues. DNA of the CDR3: TGTGCCAGCAGTTACTCAGGGGAAAGGGGTGAAGCTTTCTTT. It translates to CASSYSGERGEAFF.

This clone was seen a few times. This chain links TRBV18 with TRBJ2-7, with D hard to call. Per germline, CDR1 KGHSH and CDR2 LQKENI. The CDR3 covers 13 residues. V was trimmed by 1 base and J by 6 bases, leaving 10 bases between them. This CDR3 is CASSPQGFSEQYF. The CDR3 DNA sequence: TGTGCCAGCTCACCACAAGGGTTCAGCGAGCAGTACTTC.